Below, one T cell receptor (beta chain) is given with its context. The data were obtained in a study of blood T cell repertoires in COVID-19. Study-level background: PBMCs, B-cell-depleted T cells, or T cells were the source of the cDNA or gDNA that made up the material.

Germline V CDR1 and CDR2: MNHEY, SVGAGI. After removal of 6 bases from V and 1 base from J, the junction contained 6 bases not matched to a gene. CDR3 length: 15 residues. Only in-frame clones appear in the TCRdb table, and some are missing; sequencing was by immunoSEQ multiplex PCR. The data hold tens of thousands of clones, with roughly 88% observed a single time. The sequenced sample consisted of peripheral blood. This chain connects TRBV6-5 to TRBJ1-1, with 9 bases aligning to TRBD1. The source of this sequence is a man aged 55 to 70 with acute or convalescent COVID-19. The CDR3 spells CASSPRTGANTEAFF. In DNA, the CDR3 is TGTGCCAGCAGCCCCCGGACAGGGGCGAACACTGAAGCTTTCTTT.